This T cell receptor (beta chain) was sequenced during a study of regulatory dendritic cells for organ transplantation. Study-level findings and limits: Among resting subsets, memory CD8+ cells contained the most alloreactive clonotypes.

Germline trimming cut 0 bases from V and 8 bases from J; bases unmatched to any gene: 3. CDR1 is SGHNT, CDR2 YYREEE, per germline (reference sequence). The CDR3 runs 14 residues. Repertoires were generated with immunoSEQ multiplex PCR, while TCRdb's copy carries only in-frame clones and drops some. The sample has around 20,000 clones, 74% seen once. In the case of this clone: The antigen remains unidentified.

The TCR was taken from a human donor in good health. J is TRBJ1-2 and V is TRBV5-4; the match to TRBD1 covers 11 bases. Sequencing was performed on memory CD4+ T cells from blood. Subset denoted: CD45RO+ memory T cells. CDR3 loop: CASSLEDRGQGYTF. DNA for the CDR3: TGTGCCAGCAGCTTGGAGGACAGGGGGCAGGGCTACACCTTC.